These 13 T cell receptor beta chains came from one sample sequenced in a study of blood T cell repertoires in COVID-19. The repertoire was sequenced with immunoSEQ multiplex PCR; TCRdb's copy has only in-frame clones and lacks some. The sample consists of fewer than 150,000 clones, 84% of them appearing once. Source material: peripheral blood. These receptors came from a woman older than 75 in a cohort sampled during active or convalescent COVID-19.

The V gene is TRBV6-5, the J gene TRBJ2-5; TRBD2 agrees at 8 bases. Germline trimming cut 10 bases from V and 2 bases from J; bases unmatched to any gene: 9. Germline CDR1 is MNHEY and CDR2 is SVGAGI. The CDR3 is 14 residues long. The CDR3 bases are TGTGCCACCTCGGCGGGGGGACTACAAGAGACCCAGTACTTC. Its protein product is CATSAGGLQETQYF.

The V and J genes are TRBV5-1 and TRBJ2-2, with D hard to call. With 4 bases removed from V and 4 bases from J, the gap between germline ends came to 11 bases. The germline CDR1 and CDR2 sequences are SGHRS and YFSETQ. The CDR3 covers 14 residues. Here the CDR3 DNA reads TGCGCCAGCAGCCCACAAAGCGTCACCGGGGAGCTGTTTTTT. It is translated as CASSPQSVTGELFF.

The V call is TRBV18, the J call TRBJ2-6, with 8 bases fitting TRBD1. The ends lost 2 bases at V and 1 base at J; junction bases unmatched: 16. Germline V lookup: CDR1 KGHSH, CDR2 LQKENI. This CDR3 has 21 residues. In DNA, the CDR3 is TGTGCCAGCTCACCAAGTTTTCCGGACAGGGTCTTTTCGTCTGGGGCCAACGTCCTGACTTTC. This encodes CASSPSFPDRVFSSGANVLTF.

The genes are TRBV3-1 (or the pseudogene TRBV3-2) and TRBJ1-1, with unresolved D. Between the trimmed V and J ends, which lost 0 bases and 1 base, there was a span of 9 bases. This CDR3 is 15 amino acids long. The V gene's germline CDR1 is LGHDT and CDR2 YNNKEL (reference sequence). CDR3 nucleotides: TGTGCCAGCAGCCAAGAACGGGTAAGGAACACTGAAGCTTTCTTT. It is translated as CASSQERVRNTEAFF.

The chain uses TRBV16 and TRBJ2-1; possible D gene TRBD1, 6 bases. CDR1 is KGHSY, CDR2 FQNENV, per germline. This CDR3 has 15 amino acids. Trimming took off 0 bases at V and 6 bases at J, with 12 bases between the two ends. The CDR3 region has the DNA TGTGCCAGCAGCCAATCTCGCGTGGGGGCCAATGAGCAGTTCTTC. It encodes CASSQSRVGANEQFF.

The chain recombines TRBV6-5 with TRBJ1-2; 8 nucleotides line up with TRBD1. From germline, CDR1 is MNHEY and CDR2 SVGAGI. J was trimmed by 6 bases and V by 6 bases; bases with no gene match: 9. This CDR3 has 14 amino acids. The chain's CDR3 is CASSTDRGIDGYTF. CDR3 sequence (DNA): TGTGCCAGCAGCACCGACAGGGGAATAGATGGCTACACCTTC.

DNA for the CDR3: TGTGCCAGTAGTCTTCGGACAGGGACTTTCCACAATGAGCAGTTCTTC. It encodes CASSLRTGTFHNEQFF. The V gene is TRBV19, the J gene TRBJ2-1; the match to TRBD1 covers 8 bases. Trimming at V came to 5 bases and at J to 5 bases, leaving 11 bases not matched to a gene. There are 16 residues in the CDR3. Germline V gene lookup returns CDR1 LNHDA and CDR2 SQIVND (reference sequence).

This clone was seen a handful of times. The CDR3 spells CASSHNDKSYGYTF. In DNA, the CDR3 is TGTGCCAGCAGCCACAATGACAAGAGCTATGGCTACACCTTC. The V gene is TRBV3-1 (or the pseudogene TRBV3-2), the J gene TRBJ1-2, with D hard to call. The CDR3 length is 14 residues. Germline CDR1 LGHDT, CDR2 YNNKEL (reference sequence). With 3 bases removed from V and 4 bases from J, the gap between germline ends came to 12 bases.

This clone was found once. The chain uses TRBV6-4 and TRBJ2-1; TRBD2 matches 7 bases. The CDR3 loop spans 16 amino acids. Germline V lookup: CDR1 MRHNA, CDR2 SNTAGT. V trimming: 2 bases; J trimming: 6 bases; junction bases outside the gene matches: 10. CDR3 region: CASSDGFRGEGNEQFF. In DNA form, the CDR3 reads TGTGCCAGCAGTGACGGTTTTCGTGGGGAGGGCAATGAGCAGTTCTTC.

This clone was detected only once. The chain joins TRBV15 to TRBJ2-6; maybe TRBD1 (6 bases). In germline, CDR1 is LNHNV, CDR2 YYDKDF (reference sequence). V shed 0 bases and J shed 2 bases, with 8 bases lying between them. CDR3 length equals 16 residues. The CDR3 DNA sequence: TGTGCCACCAGCAGAGAAGGGGGTCCTGGGGCCAACGTCCTGACTTTC. Encoded protein: CATSREGGPGANVLTF.

V usage is TRBV6-5 and J usage is TRBJ2-1, with TRBD1 identical over 9 bases. Germline V gene lookup returns CDR1 MNHEY and CDR2 SVGAGI. The CDR3 totals 15 residues. V was clipped by 6 bases and J by 6 bases; unmatched bases: 9. CDR3 amino acids: CASRVGTGLRNEQFF. CDR3 sequence (DNA): TGTGCCAGCAGGGTTGGGACAGGGTTACGCAATGAGCAGTTCTTC.

This chain's CDR3 is CASTSDRGYEQYF. CDR3 DNA sequence: TGTGCCAGCACCTCGGACAGGGGATACGAGCAGTACTTC. The V gene is TRBV2, the J gene TRBJ2-7, with 9 bases identical to TRBD1. Per the germline V gene, CDR1 is SNHLY and CDR2 is FYNNEI. V shed 7 bases, J shed 4 bases, and the junction held 5 bases outside the gene matches. The CDR3 totals 13 residues. Using reference TRBV2 and TRBJ2-7 for the parts outside the CDR3, the full variable domain is EPEVTQTPSHQVTQMGQEVILRCVPISNHLYFYWYRQILGQKVEFLVSFYNNEISEKSEIFDDQFSVERPDGSNFTLKIRSTKLEDSAMYFCASTSDRGYEQYFGPGTRLTVT.

This clone has just a few counts. This rearrangement joins TRBV4-2 to TRBJ2-7, with 8 bases lining up with TRBD2. The germline gives CDR1 LGHNA, CDR2 YNFKEQ. This CDR3 has 15 residues. V lost 0 bases, J lost 5 bases, and 6 bases stayed unmatched. In nucleotides, the CDR3 is TGTGCCAGCAGCCAAGAGTTAGCGGGGATCAACGAGCAGTACTTC. This codes for CASSQELAGINEQYF.